This T cell receptor beta chain was sequenced for a study of cytomegalovirus exposure and HLA in healthy donors. Remarks on this clone: Its antigen is still unknown.

This PCR relied on a set of 60 Vbeta primers and 13 Jbeta primers. Assay used: immunoSEQ multiplex PCR; TCRdb lists only in-frame clones, some missing. The sample shows some 130,000 clones, over 60% of them seen only once. Study observations and caveats: A later analysis appeared to link common viral pathogens to several of the most significant clusters. Fewer N-insertions than the roughly 630-donor mean were reportedly shown by an Asian-associated ancestry cluster in a later analysis. The study carried out a later analysis of TCR beta sequences. It associated some 17,000 of them with specific HLA alleles at a false discovery rate of 0.05.

CDR1 is MNHEY and CDR2 is SMNVEV in the germline V gene (reference sequence). This CDR3 has 13 amino acids. V lost 1 base and J lost 5, with 8 bases in between. Whereas donors were nominally healthy upon sampling, unrecorded immune exposures were probable. Sequencing input: PBMCs. This chain joins TRBV27 and TRBJ2-5; D remains ambiguous. The clonotype originates from a male donor in good health and CMV-seropositive. CDR3 DNA: TGTGCCAGCAGTTTATTAAGCGAGGAGACCCAGTACTTC. It codes for CASSLLSEETQYF.